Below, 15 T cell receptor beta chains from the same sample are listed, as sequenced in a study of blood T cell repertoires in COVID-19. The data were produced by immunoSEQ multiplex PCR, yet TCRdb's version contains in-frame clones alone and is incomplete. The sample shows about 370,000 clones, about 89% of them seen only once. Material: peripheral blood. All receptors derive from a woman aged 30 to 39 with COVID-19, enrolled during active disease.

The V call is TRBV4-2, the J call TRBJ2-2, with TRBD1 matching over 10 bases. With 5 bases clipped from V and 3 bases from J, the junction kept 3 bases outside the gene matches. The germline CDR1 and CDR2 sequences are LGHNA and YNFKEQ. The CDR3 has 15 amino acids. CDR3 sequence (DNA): TGTGCCAGCAGCACGGGGACAGGGGACACCGGGGAGCTGTTTTTT. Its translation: CASSTGTGDTGELFF.

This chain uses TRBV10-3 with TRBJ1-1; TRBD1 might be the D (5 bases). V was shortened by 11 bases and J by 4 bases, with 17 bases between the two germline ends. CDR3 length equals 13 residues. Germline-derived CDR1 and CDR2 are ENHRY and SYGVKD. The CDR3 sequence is CAVGALDGTEAFF. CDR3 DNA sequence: TGTGCCGTAGGGGCCTTAGACGGCACTGAAGCTTTCTTT.

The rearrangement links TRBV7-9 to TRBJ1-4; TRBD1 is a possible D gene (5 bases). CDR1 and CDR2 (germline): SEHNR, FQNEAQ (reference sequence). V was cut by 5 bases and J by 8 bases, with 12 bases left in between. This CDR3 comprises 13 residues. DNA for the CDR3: TGTGCCAGCAGCCGGGGGAGCCAGGAAAAACTGTTTTTT. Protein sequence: CASSRGSQEKLFF.

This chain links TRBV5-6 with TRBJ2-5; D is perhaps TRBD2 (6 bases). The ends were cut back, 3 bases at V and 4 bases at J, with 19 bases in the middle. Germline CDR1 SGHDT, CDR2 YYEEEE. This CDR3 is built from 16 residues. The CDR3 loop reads CASSWGPNGGRETQYF. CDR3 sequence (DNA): TGTGCCAGCAGCTGGGGCCCCAATGGAGGGCGAGAGACCCAGTACTTC.

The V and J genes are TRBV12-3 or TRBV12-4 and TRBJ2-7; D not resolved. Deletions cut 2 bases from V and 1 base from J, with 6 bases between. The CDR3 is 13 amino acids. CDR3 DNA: TGTGCCAGCAGTTTACAGGTTTCCTACGAGCAGTACGTC. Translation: CASSLQVSYEQYV.

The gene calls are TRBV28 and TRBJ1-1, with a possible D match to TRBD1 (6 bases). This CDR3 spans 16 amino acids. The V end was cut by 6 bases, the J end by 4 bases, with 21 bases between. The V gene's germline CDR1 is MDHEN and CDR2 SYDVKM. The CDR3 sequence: CASSRFSSFRGTEAFF. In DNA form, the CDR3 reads TGTGCCAGCAGCCGTTTTTCAAGCTTCAGGGGCACTGAAGCTTTCTTT. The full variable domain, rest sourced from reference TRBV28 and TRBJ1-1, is DVKVTQSSRYLVKRTGEKVFLECVQDMDHENMFWYRQDPGLGLRLIYFSYDVKMKEKGDIPEGYSVSREKKERFSLILESASTNQTSMYLCASSRFSSFRGTEAFFGQGTRLTVV.

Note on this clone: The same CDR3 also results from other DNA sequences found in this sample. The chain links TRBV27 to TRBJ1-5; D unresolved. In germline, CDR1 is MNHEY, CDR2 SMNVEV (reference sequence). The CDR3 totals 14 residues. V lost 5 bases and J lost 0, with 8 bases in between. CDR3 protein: CASSLRYSNQPQHF. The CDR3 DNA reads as TGTGCCAGCAGTCTTCGTTATAGCAATCAGCCCCAGCATTTT.

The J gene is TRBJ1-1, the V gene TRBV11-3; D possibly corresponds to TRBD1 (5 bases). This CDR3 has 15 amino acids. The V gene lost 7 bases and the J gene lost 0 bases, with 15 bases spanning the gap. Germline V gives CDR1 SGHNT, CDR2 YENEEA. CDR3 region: CASTPWGDVNTEAFF. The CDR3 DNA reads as TGTGCCAGCACCCCTTGGGGGGACGTGAACACTGAAGCTTTCTTT.

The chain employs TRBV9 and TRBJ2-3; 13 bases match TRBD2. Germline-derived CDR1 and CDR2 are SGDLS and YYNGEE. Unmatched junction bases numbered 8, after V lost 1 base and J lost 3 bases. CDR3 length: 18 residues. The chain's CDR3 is CASSVLPGLAGATDTQYF. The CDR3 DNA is TGTGCCAGCAGCGTACTGCCAGGACTAGCGGGAGCAACAGATACGCAGTATTTT.

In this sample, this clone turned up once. The CDR3 is CASSQEVRGNIQYF. Here the CDR3 DNA reads TGCGCCAGCAGCCAAGAAGTCAGGGGCAACATTCAGTACTTC. The chain has TRBV4-3 and TRBJ2-4; possibly TRBD1 for D (6 bases). The CDR3 is 14 residues long. The V end lost 0 bases, the J end lost 7 bases, and 10 bases lay between the germline ends. Germline V CDR1 and CDR2: LGHNA, YSLEER.

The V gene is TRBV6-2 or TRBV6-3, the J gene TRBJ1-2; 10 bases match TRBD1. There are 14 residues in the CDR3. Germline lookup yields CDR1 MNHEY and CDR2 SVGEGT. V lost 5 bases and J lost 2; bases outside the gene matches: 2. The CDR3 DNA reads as TGTGCCAGCAGTGAGACAGGGGGCAACTATGGCTACACCTTC. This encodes CASSETGGNYGYTF.

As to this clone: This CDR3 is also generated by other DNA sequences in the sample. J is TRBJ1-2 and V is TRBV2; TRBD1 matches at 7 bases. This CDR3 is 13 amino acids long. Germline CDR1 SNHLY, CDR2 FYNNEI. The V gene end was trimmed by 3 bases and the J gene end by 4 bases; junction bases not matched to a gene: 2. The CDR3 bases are TGTGCCAGCAGTGAGGACAGGTCCTATGGCTACACCTTC. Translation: CASSEDRSYGYTF. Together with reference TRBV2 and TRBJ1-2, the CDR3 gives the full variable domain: EPEVTQTPSHQVTQMGQEVILRCVPISNHLYFYWYRQILGQKVEFLVSFYNNEISEKSEIFDDQFSVERPDGSNFTLKIRSTKLEDSAMYFCASSEDRSYGYTFGSGTRLTVV.

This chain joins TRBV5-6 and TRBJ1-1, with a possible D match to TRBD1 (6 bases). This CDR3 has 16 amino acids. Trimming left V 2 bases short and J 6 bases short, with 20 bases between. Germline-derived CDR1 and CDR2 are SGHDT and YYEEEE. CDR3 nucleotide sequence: TGTGCCAGCAGCTTCTCGGTGGAAGGGGGTATGGCTGAAGCTTTCTTT. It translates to CASSFSVEGGMAEAFF.

The CDR3 sequence: CASSQTGNTEAFF. CDR3 sequence (DNA): TGTGCCAGCAGCCAGACTGGGAACACTGAAGCTTTCTTT. The chain employs TRBV11-3 and TRBJ1-1; no reliable D call. Germline CDR1 is SGHNT and CDR2 is YENEEA. This CDR3 comprises 13 residues. Deletions cut 5 bases from V and 1 base from J, with 8 bases between.

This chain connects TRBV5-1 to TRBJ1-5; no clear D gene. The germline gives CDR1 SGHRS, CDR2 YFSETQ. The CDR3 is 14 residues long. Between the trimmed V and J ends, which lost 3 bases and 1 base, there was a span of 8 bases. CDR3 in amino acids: CASSSEGSNQPQHF. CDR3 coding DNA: TGCGCCAGCAGCTCTGAGGGAAGCAATCAGCCCCAGCATTTT. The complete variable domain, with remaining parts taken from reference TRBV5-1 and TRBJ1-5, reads KAGVTQTPRYLIKTRGQQVTLSCSPISGHRSVSWYQQTPGQGLQFLFEYFSETQRNKGNFPGRFSGRQFSNSRSEMNVSTLELGDSALYLCASSSEGSNQPQHFGDGTRLSIL.